This passage covers 30 T cell receptor beta chains from one sample sequenced in a study of cytomegalovirus exposure and HLA in healthy donors. The PCR used 60 Vbeta and 13 Jbeta primers. This table comes from immunoSEQ multiplex PCR, and its TCRdb copy is limited to in-frame clones, with some not included. This sample yields 150,000 to 180,000 clones, of which 70% to 90% are seen a single time; less than 2.5% belongs to the top ten. The sequenced sample consisted of PBMCs. Every receptor here comes from a woman between 18 and 29 years old in good health and CMV-seronegative.

This clone was seen just once. This rearrangement joins TRBV2 to TRBJ1-5, with 8 bases lining up with TRBD1. This CDR3 has 13 amino acids. CDR1 and CDR2 (germline): SNHLY, FYNNEI. V shed 3 bases, J shed 7 bases, and the junction held 2 bases outside the gene matches. CDR3 protein: CASSEDRDQPQHF. CDR3 bases: TGTGCCAGCAGTGAGGACAGGGACCAGCCCCAGCATTTT.

The V gene is TRBV11-1, the J gene TRBJ1-2; no clear D. The CDR3 contains 13 residues. V was trimmed by 3 bases and J by 7 bases, leaving 12 bases between them. CDR1 and CDR2 (germline): SGHAT, FQDESV (reference sequence). The CDR3 region is CASSLSIIGGYTF. The CDR3, as DNA: TGTGCCAGCAGCTTGTCTATCATTGGTGGCTACACCTTC.

The rearrangement uses TRBV14 and TRBJ2-7, with 7 bases that match TRBD1. After removal of 7 bases from V and 1 base from J, the junction contained 4 bases not matched to a gene. The V gene's germline CDR1 is SGHDN and CDR2 FVKESK. The CDR3 consists of 13 residues. Here the CDR3 reads CASKGTDSYEQYF. CDR3 in DNA: TGTGCCAGCAAAGGGACAGATTCCTACGAGCAGTACTTC.

The chain joins TRBV2 to TRBJ2-1; TRBD2 agrees at 15 bases. J lost 0 bases, V lost 8 bases, and 5 bases had no gene match. The germline V gene has CDR1 SNHLY and CDR2 FYNNEI. This CDR3 contains 17 residues. CDR3 protein: CASGGTSGGPSYNEQFF. CDR3 sequence (DNA): TGTGCCAGCGGAGGGACTAGCGGGGGGCCCTCCTACAATGAGCAGTTCTTC.

The rearrangement uses TRBV14 and TRBJ2-3; 7 positions agree with TRBD2. CDR1 and CDR2 (germline): SGHDN, FVKESK. V shed 2 bases, J shed 1 base, and the junction held 3 bases outside the gene matches. This CDR3 has 15 residues. In nucleotides, the CDR3 is TGTGCCAGCAGCCAATTTAGCGGGCGCACAGATACGCAGTATTTT. It is translated as CASSQFSGRTDTQYF.

This chain uses TRBV9 with TRBJ2-7; 10 bases line up with TRBD2. CDR3 length: 15 residues. Trimming took 3 bases from V and 5 from J; bases not matched to a gene: 8. Germline V gene data show CDR1 as SGDLS and CDR2 as YYNGEE. CDR3 in amino acids: CASSALAGAVNEQYF. The DNA for the CDR3 is TGTGCCAGCAGCGCGCTAGCGGGGGCCGTCAACGAGCAGTACTTC.

This clone was seen just once. This chain links TRBV28 with TRBJ2-1; 13 positions match TRBD2. The CDR3 length is 16 residues. Unmatched junction bases numbered 5, after V lost 3 bases and J lost 6 bases. Germline assignment: CDR1 MDHEN and CDR2 SYDVKM. CDR3 amino acids: CASSLRTSGSFNEQFF. The CDR3 bases are TGTGCCAGCAGTTTGCGGACTAGCGGGAGCTTCAATGAGCAGTTCTTC. Looking up the rest from reference TRBV28 and TRBJ2-1 gives the full variable domain: DVKVTQSSRYLVKRTGEKVFLECVQDMDHENMFWYRQDPGLGLRLIYFSYDVKMKEKGDIPEGYSVSREKKERFSLILESASTNQTSMYLCASSLRTSGSFNEQFFGPGTRLTVL.

At least ten counts were recorded for this clone. The J gene is TRBJ2-3, the V gene TRBV18; 12 bases are a match to TRBD1. The V and J ends lost 0 bases and 7 bases, in that order; junction bases with no gene match: 5. The CDR3 loop spans 16 amino acids. CDR1 and CDR2 from the germline V gene are KGHSH and LQKENI. CDR3 DNA sequence: TGTGCCAGCTCACCACCGGGACAGGGGGCGATGAATACGCAGTATTTT. It specifies CASSPPGQGAMNTQYF.

This chain uses TRBV7-2 with TRBJ2-7; the D gene is possibly TRBD2 (5 bases). Germline assignment: CDR1 SGHTA and CDR2 FQGNSA. The CDR3 extends over 14 amino acids. Trimming took 1 base from V and 2 from J, leaving 9 bases between them. As DNA, the CDR3 is TGTGCCAGCAGCTTAGTCGAGGGCCCCTACGAGCAGTACTTC. Its translation is CASSLVEGPYEQYF.

V is TRBV7-2 and J is TRBJ1-3; 8 positions agree with TRBD1. Germline CDR1 reads SGHTA; CDR2 reads FQGNSA. The CDR3 sequence is 15 residues long. V shed 4 bases and J 8 bases; nucleotides not matched to a gene: 10. Here the CDR3 DNA reads TGTGCCAGCAGCTCGCCGACGACAGGGGTTGACACCATATATTTT. Amino acid sequence: CASSSPTTGVDTIYF.

This chain connects TRBV10-3 to TRBJ1-3; the D gene is possibly TRBD1 (5 bases). This CDR3 region has 16 residues. Germline assignment: CDR1 ENHRY and CDR2 SYGVKD. Trimming took 8 bases from V and 0 from J, leaving 17 bases between them. CDR3 coding DNA: TGTGCCATCCGGGGGGGTCCAGACCGCTCTGGAAACACCATATATTTT. Protein product: CAIRGGPDRSGNTIYF.

The chain recombines TRBV5-1 with TRBJ1-4; tentative D call: TRBD1 (5 bases). The CDR3 has 16 amino acids. The V end was cut by 4 bases, the J end by 0 bases, with 13 bases between. Per germline, CDR1 SGHRS and CDR2 YFSETQ. The CDR3 DNA reads TGCGCCAGCAGCACTAACAGGCTTGCAACTAATGAAAAACTGTTTTTT. Translated: CASSTNRLATNEKLFF.

There are a few counts of this clone. The CDR3 coding sequence is TGCAGCGTTGCCGGTCCCGGAGGATCCTACGAGCAGTACTTC. The encoded protein is CSVAGPGGSYEQYF. The V and J genes are TRBV29-1 and TRBJ2-7; perhaps TRBD2 as D (5 bases). The CDR3 runs 14 residues. V gave up 4 bases and J gave up 1 base, with 14 bases separating them. Germline V gene lookup returns CDR1 SQVTM and CDR2 ANQGSEA.

In its sample, this clone was seen once. One end of the junction is discordant with germline, which a read error may explain. The V gene is TRBV10-1, the J gene TRBJ2-1, with 12 positions matching TRBD2. The CDR3 is made up of 17 amino acids. The germline V gene has CDR1 WNHNN and CDR2 SYGVQD (reference sequence). The CDR3 DNA follows: TGCGCCAGCCGTGACGGACTAGCGGGGACCGCAGGGAATGAGCAGTTCTTC. Protein sequence: CASRDGLAGTAGNEQFF.

The V call is TRBV10-1, the J call TRBJ2-1, with D tentatively TRBD2 (5 bases). The germline gives CDR1 WNHNN, CDR2 SYGVQD (reference sequence). This CDR3 comprises 14 residues. V shed 3 bases and J shed 6 bases, with 12 bases lying between them. Written as DNA, the CDR3 is TGCGCCAGCAGTGACGGGCTAGCAGCCAATGAGCAGTTCTTC. Encoded protein: CASSDGLAANEQFF.

V and J are TRBV5-4 and TRBJ2-3; perhaps TRBD2 as D (5 bases). The germline V gene has CDR1 SGHNT and CDR2 YYREEE (reference sequence). Trimming shortened V by 2 bases and J by 8 bases, and 12 bases separated the two germline ends. This CDR3 contains 13 residues. In DNA, the CDR3 is TGTGCCAGCAGCTTCGAGAGGGCCGGTACGCAGTATTTT. Protein product: CASSFERAGTQYF. Full variable domain (remainder filled in from reference TRBV5-4 and TRBJ2-3): ETGVTQSPTHLIKTRGQQVTLRCSSQSGHNTVSWYQQALGQGPQFIFQYYREEENGRGNFPPRFSGLQFPNYSSELNVNALELDDSALYLCASSFERAGTQYFGPGTRLTVL.

The V call is TRBV19, the J call TRBJ1-1; TRBD1 might be the D (5 bases). The V end lost 10 bases, the J end lost 4 bases, and 19 bases lay between the germline ends. CDR1 is LNHDA, CDR2 SQIVND, per germline (reference sequence). The CDR3 length is 14 residues. The CDR3 sequence: CATSMGGSGTEAFF. As DNA, the CDR3 is TGTGCCACCAGCATGGGGGGTTCGGGCACTGAAGCTTTCTTT.

The chain has TRBV5-1 and TRBJ2-7; D remains unclear. Germline V gene lookup returns CDR1 SGHRS and CDR2 YFSETQ. The CDR3 is 14 amino acids. V lost 10 bases and J 0 bases, leaving 17 bases between the germline ends. The CDR3 nucleotides read TGCGCCGCCGGTCGAGGAGACGGCTCCTACGAGCAGTACTTC. Its translation: CAAGRGDGSYEQYF.

The genes are TRBV29-1 and TRBJ2-3, with a tentative D call TRBD1 (6 bases). This CDR3 comprises 14 residues. Germline loops: CDR1 SQVTM, CDR2 ANQGSEA. V was shortened by 6 bases and J by 2 bases, with 15 bases between the two germline ends. The CDR3, as DNA: TGCAGCGTCCTCGGACAGATCCCCACAGATACGCAGTATTTT. Its translation: CSVLGQIPTDTQYF.

The CDR3 region has the DNA TGTGCCAGCACCGGGAATCCGGGGGGCCTGGGAGATACGCAGTATTTT. This sequence encodes CASTGNPGGLGDTQYF. This sequence joins TRBV2 and TRBJ2-3; D perhaps matches TRBD2 (7 bases). Trimming took 7 bases from V and 5 from J, leaving 22 bases between them. CDR3 length: 16 residues. Germline values: CDR1 SNHLY, CDR2 FYNNEI.

This clone was seen once. The chain uses TRBV29-1 and TRBJ2-7, with 13 bases aligning to TRBD2. Germline CDR1 reads SQVTM; CDR2 reads ANQGSEA. The CDR3 extends over 14 amino acids. Losses at the gene ends were 4 bases for V and 1 base for J; bases not matched to a gene: 1. CDR3 nucleotides: TGCAGCGTTGTGACTAGCGGGGGGTCCTACGAGCAGTACTTC. It is translated as CSVVTSGGSYEQYF.

V and J are TRBV4-2 and TRBJ2-3, with TRBD2 as a possible D gene (6 bases). The germline V gene has CDR1 LGHNA and CDR2 YNFKEQ. This CDR3 is 18 amino acids long. The germline V and J ends were trimmed by 5 bases and 0 bases, with 21 bases remaining between them. This CDR3 reads CASSKQTSMRQSTDTQYF. The CDR3 DNA sequence: TGTGCCAGCAGCAAACAAACTAGCATGCGACAGAGCACAGATACGCAGTATTTT.

CDR3 loop: CASSINTGYGYTF. Here the CDR3 DNA reads TGTGCCAGTAGTATCAATACAGGGTATGGCTACACCTTC. The chain combines TRBV19 with TRBJ1-2, with D possibly matching TRBD1 (6 bases). V lost 3 bases and J 5 bases, leaving 10 bases between the germline ends. The CDR3 totals 13 residues. CDR1 and CDR2 from the germline V gene are LNHDA and SQIVND (reference sequence).

V and J are TRBV6-5 and TRBJ1-2; D possibly corresponds to TRBD1 (5 bases). Trimming shortened V by 2 bases and J by 5 bases, and 15 bases separated the two germline ends. The CDR3 consists of 15 residues. Germline V gene data show CDR1 as MNHEY and CDR2 as SVGAGI. Here the CDR3 reads CASSYNFAGSYGYTF. The DNA of the CDR3 is TGTGCCAGCAGTTACAATTTTGCAGGGTCGTATGGCTACACCTTC.

The chain uses TRBV30 and TRBJ1-2; D unresolved. The CDR3 length is 13 residues. With 2 bases removed from V and 10 bases from J, the gap between germline ends came to 17 bases. Per the germline V gene, CDR1 is GTSNPN and CDR2 is SVGIG (reference sequence). In nucleotides, the CDR3 is TGTGCCTGGAGTCTAGGGAGAGATCGGCCCTACACCTTC. Its translation is CAWSLGRDRPYTF. Looking up the rest from reference TRBV30 and TRBJ1-2 gives the full variable domain: SQTIHQWPATLVQPVGSPLSLECTVEGTSNPNLYWYRQAAGRGLQLLFYSVGIGQISSEVPQNLSASRPQDRQFILSSKKLLLSDSGFYLCAWSLGRDRPYTFGSGTRLTVV.

The rearrangement joins TRBV19 to TRBJ1-4; perhaps TRBD1 as D (5 bases). This CDR3 spans 13 amino acids. V was cut by 3 bases and J by 8 bases, with 10 bases left in between. Germline V CDR1 and CDR2: LNHDA, SQIVND (reference sequence). The CDR3 spells CASSMGRREKLFF. CDR3 nucleotides: TGTGCCAGTAGTATGGGGCGGCGAGAAAAACTGTTTTTT.

The chain links TRBV19 to TRBJ2-1; 7 bases map to TRBD2. Germline values: CDR1 LNHDA, CDR2 SQIVND (reference sequence). The V gene end was trimmed by 7 bases and the J gene end by 14 bases; junction bases not matched to a gene: 17. The CDR3 sequence is 14 residues long. The CDR3 here is CASKEVGRAGSKFF. The DNA of the CDR3 is TGTGCCAGTAAGGAGGTTGGGAGAGCGGGGAGCAAGTTCTTC.

The V call is TRBV29-1, the J call TRBJ2-7; TRBD1 aligns across 9 bases. The CDR3 loop spans 14 amino acids. The germline gives CDR1 SQVTM, CDR2 ANQGSEA. The trim removed 3 bases at V and 1 base at J, leaving 4 bases unmatched. This CDR3 is CSVDRDRASYEQYF. As DNA, the CDR3 is TGCAGCGTTGATAGGGACAGGGCGTCCTACGAGCAGTACTTC.

This chain uses TRBV4-3 with TRBJ1-5, with TRBD1 identical over 9 bases. V trimming: 1 base; J trimming: 4 bases; junction bases outside the gene matches: 2. Germline CDR1 is LGHNA and CDR2 is YSLEER. The CDR3 is 15 amino acids. The DNA of the CDR3 is TGCGCCAGCAGCCAAGTGACAGGGGGAAATCAGCCCCAGCATTTT. The encoded protein is CASSQVTGGNQPQHF.

This clone was seen only once. V and J are TRBV28 and TRBJ1-3; D is ambiguous. The CDR3 spans 15 residues. Trimming took off 6 bases at V and 3 bases at J, with 15 bases between the two ends. Germline CDR1 and CDR2: MDHEN and SYDVKM. The CDR3 DNA reads as TGTGCCAGCAGCCTAGGCGGCACCCGTGGAAACACCATATATTTT. The encoded protein is CASSLGGTRGNTIYF.